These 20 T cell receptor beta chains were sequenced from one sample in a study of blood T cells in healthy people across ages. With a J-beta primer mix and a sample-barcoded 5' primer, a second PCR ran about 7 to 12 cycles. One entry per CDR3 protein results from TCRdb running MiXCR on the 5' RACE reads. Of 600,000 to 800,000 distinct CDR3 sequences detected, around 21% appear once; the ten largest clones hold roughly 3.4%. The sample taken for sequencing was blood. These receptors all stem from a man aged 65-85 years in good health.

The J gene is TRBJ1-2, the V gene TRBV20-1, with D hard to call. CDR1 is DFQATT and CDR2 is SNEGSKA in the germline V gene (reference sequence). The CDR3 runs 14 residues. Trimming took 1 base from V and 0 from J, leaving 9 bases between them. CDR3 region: CSARGGLTNYGYTF. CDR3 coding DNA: TGCAGTGCTAGAGGTGGGCTCACTAACTATGGCTACACCTTC.

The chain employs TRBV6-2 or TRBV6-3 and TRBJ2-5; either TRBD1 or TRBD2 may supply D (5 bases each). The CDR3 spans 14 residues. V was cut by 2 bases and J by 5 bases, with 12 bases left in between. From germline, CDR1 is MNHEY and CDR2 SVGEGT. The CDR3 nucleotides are TGTGCCAGCAGTTACCCGGGACCTGAGGAGACCCAGTACTTC. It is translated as CASSYPGPEETQYF.

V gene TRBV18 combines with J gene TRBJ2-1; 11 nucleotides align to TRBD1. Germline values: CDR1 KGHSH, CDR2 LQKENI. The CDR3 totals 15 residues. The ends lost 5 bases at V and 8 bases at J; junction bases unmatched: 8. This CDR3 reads CASSTGTGGLYEQFF. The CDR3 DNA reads TGTGCCAGCTCAACCGGGACAGGGGGTCTCTATGAGCAGTTCTTC.

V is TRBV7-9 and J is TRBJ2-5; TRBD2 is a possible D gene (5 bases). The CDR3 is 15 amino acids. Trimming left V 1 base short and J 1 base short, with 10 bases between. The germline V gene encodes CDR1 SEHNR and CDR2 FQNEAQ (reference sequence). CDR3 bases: TGTGCCAGCAGCTTAGGAGGGCCTAGCCAAGAGACCCAGTACTTC. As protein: CASSLGGPSQETQYF.

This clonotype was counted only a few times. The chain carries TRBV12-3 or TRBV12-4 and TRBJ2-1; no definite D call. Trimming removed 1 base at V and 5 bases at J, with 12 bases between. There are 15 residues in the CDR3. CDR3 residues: CASSLDQTPNNEQFF. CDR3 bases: TGTGCCAGCAGTTTAGATCAAACCCCCAACAATGAGCAGTTCTTC.

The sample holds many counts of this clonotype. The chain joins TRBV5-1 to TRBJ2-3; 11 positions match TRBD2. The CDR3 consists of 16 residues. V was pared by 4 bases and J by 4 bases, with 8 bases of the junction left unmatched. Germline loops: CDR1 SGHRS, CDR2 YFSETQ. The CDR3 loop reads CASSPIAGGPPDTQYF. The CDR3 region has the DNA TGCGCCAGCAGCCCGATAGCGGGAGGGCCGCCAGATACGCAGTATTTT. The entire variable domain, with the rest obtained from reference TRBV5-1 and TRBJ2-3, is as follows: KAGVTQTPRYLIKTRGQQVTLSCSPISGHRSVSWYQQTPGQGLQFLFEYFSETQRNKGNFPGRFSGRQFSNSRSEMNVSTLELGDSALYLCASSPIAGGPPDTQYFGPGTRLTVL.

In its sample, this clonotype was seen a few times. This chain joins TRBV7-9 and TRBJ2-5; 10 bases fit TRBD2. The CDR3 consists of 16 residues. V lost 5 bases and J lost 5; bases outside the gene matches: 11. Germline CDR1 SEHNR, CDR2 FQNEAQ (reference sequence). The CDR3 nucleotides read TGTGCCAGCAGCGGTCACCCGGGACTAGCGAGGGAGACCCAGTACTTC. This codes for CASSGHPGLARETQYF.

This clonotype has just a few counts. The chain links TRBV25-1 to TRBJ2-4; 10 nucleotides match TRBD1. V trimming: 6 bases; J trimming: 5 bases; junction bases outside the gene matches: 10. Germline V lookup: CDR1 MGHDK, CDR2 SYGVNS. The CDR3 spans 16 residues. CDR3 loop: CASSPSGQGLQNIQYF. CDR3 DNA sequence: TGTGCCAGCAGCCCCTCGGGACAGGGGCTGCAAAACATTCAGTACTTC.

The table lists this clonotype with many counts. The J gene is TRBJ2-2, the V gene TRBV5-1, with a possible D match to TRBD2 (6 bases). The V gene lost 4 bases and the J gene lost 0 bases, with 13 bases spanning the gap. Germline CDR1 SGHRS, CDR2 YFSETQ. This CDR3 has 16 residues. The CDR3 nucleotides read TGCGCCAGCAGCCGGGACTTCAGGCCGAACACCGGGGAGCTGTTTTTT. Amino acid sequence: CASSRDFRPNTGELFF.

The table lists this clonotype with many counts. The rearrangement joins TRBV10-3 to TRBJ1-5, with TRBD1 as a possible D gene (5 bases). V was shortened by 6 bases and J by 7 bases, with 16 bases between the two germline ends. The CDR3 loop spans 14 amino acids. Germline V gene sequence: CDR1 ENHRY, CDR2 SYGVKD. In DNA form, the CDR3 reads TGTGCCATCAGGAAGCAGGGAGAAGAACAGCCCCAGCATTTT. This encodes CAIRKQGEEQPQHF.

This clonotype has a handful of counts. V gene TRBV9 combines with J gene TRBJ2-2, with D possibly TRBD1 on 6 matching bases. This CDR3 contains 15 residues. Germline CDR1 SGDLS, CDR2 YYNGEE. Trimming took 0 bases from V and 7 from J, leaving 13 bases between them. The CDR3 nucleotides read TGTGCCAGCAGCGTAGCCAGGGGCAGCGGCGGGGAGCTGTTTTTT. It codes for CASSVARGSGGELFF.

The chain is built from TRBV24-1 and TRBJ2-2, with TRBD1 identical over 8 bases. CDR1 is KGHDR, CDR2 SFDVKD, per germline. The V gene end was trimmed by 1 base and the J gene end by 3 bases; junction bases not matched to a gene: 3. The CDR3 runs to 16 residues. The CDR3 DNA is TGTGCCACCAGTGATTTTCAGACAGGGGACACCGGGGAGCTGTTTTTT. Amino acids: CATSDFQTGDTGELFF.

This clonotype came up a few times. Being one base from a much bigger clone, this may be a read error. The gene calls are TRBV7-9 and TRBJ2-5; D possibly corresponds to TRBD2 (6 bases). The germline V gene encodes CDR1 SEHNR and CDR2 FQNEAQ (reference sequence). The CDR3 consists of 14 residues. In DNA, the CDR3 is TGTGCCAGCAGCTCGGTACGGGGGAAAGAGACCCGGTACTTC. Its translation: CASSSVRGKETRYF.

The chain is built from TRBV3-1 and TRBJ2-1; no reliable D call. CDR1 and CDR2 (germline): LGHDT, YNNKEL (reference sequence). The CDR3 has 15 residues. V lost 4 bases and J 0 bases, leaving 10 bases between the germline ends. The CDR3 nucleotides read TGTGCCAGCAGCCCTCTTATGGGCTCCTACAATGAGCAGTTCTTC. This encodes CASSPLMGSYNEQFF.

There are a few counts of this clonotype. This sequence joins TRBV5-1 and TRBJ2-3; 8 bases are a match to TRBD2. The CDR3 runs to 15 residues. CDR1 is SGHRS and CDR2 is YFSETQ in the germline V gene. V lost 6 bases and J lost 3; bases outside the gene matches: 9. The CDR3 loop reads CASTSGGRRTDTQYF. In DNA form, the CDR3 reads TGCGCCAGCACTTCGGGAGGGAGGCGAACAGATACGCAGTATTTT.

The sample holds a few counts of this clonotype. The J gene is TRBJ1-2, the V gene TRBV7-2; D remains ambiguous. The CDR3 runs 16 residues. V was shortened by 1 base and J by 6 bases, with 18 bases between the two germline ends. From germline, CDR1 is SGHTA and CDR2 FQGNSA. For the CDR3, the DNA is TGTGCCAGCAGCTTAGAATACGTGGGAAATTTCGATGGCTACACCTTC. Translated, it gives CASSLEYVGNFDGYTF.

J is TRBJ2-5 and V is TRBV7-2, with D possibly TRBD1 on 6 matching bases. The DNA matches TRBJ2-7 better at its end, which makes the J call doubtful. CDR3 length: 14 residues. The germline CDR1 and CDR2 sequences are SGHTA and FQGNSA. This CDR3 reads CASSVSQGRDEQYF. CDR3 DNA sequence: TGTGCCAGCAGCGTCAGCCAGGGGCGCGACGAGCAGTACTTC.

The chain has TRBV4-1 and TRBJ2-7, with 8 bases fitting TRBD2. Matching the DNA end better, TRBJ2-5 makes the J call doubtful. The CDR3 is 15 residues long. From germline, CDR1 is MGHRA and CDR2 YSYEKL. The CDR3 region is CASSQDGTSRETQYF. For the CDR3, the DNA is TGCGCCAGCAGCCAAGATGGGACTAGTCGGGAGACCCAGTACTTC.

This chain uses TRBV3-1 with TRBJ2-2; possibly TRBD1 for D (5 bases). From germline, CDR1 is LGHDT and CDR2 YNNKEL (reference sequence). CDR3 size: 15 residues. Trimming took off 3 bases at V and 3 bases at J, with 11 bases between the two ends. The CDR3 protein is CASSHEGVDTGELFF. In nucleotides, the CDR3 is TGTGCCAGCAGCCATGAAGGGGTAGACACCGGGGAGCTGTTTTTT.

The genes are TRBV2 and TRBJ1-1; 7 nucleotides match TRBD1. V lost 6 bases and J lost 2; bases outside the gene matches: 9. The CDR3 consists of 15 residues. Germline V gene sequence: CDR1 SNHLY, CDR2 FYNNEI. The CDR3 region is CASSQQGPSNTEAFF. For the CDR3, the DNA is TGTGCCAGCAGCCAACAGGGGCCCAGTAACACTGAAGCTTTCTTT.